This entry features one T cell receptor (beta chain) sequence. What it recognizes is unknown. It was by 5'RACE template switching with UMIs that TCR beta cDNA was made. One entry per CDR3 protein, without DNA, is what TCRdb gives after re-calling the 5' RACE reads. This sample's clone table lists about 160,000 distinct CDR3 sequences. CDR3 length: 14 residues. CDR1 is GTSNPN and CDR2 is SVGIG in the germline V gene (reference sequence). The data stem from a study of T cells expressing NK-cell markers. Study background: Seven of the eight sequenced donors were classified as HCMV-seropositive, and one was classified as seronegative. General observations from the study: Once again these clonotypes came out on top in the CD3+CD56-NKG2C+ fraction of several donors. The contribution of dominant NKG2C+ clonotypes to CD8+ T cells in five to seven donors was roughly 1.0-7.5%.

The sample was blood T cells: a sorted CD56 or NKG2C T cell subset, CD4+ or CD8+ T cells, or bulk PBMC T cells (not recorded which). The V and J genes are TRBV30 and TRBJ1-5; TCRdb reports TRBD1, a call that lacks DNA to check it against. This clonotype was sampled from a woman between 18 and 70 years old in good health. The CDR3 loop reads CAWSRVSSEQPQHF.